This TCR beta chain was sequenced for a study of T cells in Graves' hyperthyroidism and ophthalmopathy. The germline V gene has CDR1 SNHLY and CDR2 FYNNEI. This CDR3 contains 15 residues. Newly diagnosed patients aged 18 to 65 had hyperthyroidism of under 2 months' duration. Pregnant or lactating patients were excluded, as were those with uncontrolled infection or other autoimmune disease. The TCR beta CDR3 regions underwent amplification using RNA transcripts as the source. The TCR CDR3 was amplified in a first-round RT-PCR using the HTBI primer set. TCRdb processed the multiplex PCR reads anew with MiXCR; each CDR3 protein has one entry. The sample shows hundreds of thousands of distinct CDR3 sequences, around 39% of them seen only once. Study-wide points: Ophthalmopathy was identified by the model a median around 6 months ahead of onset. Blood also contained most expanded thyroid clonotypes above 0.001.

This clonotype turned up a few times. Its antigen is still unknown. Sequence at one end of the junction differs from germline and may be a read error. The gene calls are TRBV2 and TRBJ1-1; no reliable D call. The clonotype originates from a young man with Graves' hyperthyroidism. The sequencing sample was made of blood. The CDR3 DNA sequence: TGTGCCAGCAGTTACTCGCGGGTGGTGAACACTGAGGCTTTCTTT. Its protein is CASSYSRVVNTEAFF.